Listed below are T cell receptor beta chains from one sample, sequenced in a study of radiation and T cells in renal cell carcinoma. Data came from immunoSEQ multiplex PCR; TCRdb stores just in-frame clones and leaves some out. Among 100,000 to 150,000 clones listed, approximately 82% were seen once. The source material was blood, sampled from a patient whose treatment included radiotherapy and nephrectomy. The source of these receptors is a woman aged 60 to 75 with renal cell carcinoma. Both conserved end residues are part of each CDR3. The D gene is left open where the match is weak. Not every row has a clone size; where given, it reads once, few, many or a size class.

j_call: TRBJ2-7
v_call: TRBV9
d_call: TRBD1
clone_size: NA
cdr3_nt: TGTGCCAGCAGCGTAGAGGACAGGCCCACCGCAAGCTACGAGCAGTACTTC
cdr3_aa: CASSVEDRPTASYEQYF

j_call: TRBJ1-2
v_call: TRBV4-1
d_call: NA
clone_size: NA
cdr3_nt: TGCGCCAGCAGCCAAGATGGGGGCTATGGCTACACCTTC
cdr3_aa: CASSQDGGYGYTF

j_call: TRBJ2-1
v_call: TRBV18
d_call: TRBD2
clone_size: NA
cdr3_nt: TGTGCCAGCTCACCGATACCGGGACTAGACTACAATGAGCAGTTCTTC
cdr3_aa: CASSPIPGLDYNEQFF

j_call: TRBJ1-3
v_call: TRBV7-9
d_call: NA
clone_size: NA
cdr3_nt: TGTGCCAGCAGCTCCGGGCAGCCGGGTGGAAACACCATATATTTT
cdr3_aa: CASSSGQPGGNTIYF

j_call: TRBJ1-5
v_call: TRBV6-1
d_call: NA
clone_size: NA
cdr3_nt: TGTGCCAGCAGTGAAGGCAGTGAGTTAGGTTGGAACAGGGTCCGCAATCAGCCCCAGCATTTT
cdr3_aa: CASSEGSELGWNRVRNQPQHF

j_call: TRBJ2-7
v_call: TRBV9
d_call: NA
clone_size: NA
cdr3_nt: TGTGCCAGCAGCCCTTTTGAGGGTGCCCACGAGCAGTACTTC
cdr3_aa: CASSPFEGAHEQYF

j_call: TRBJ1-3
v_call: TRBV5-6
d_call: TRBD1
clone_size: NA
cdr3_nt: TGTGCCAGCACCCTAAGACAGGGGGCTGGAAACACCATATATTTT
cdr3_aa: CASTLRQGAGNTIYF

j_call: TRBJ1-2
v_call: TRBV6-5
d_call: NA
clone_size: NA
cdr3_nt: TGTGCCAGCAGTTACTCGAGGCAGAATAACTATGGCTACACCTTC
cdr3_aa: CASSYSRQNNYGYTF

j_call: TRBJ2-1
v_call: TRBV27
d_call: NA
clone_size: NA
cdr3_nt: TGTGCCAGCAGCACCCGTCGGGGGGCGCAGTTCTTC
cdr3_aa: CASSTRRGAQFF

j_call: TRBJ1-5
v_call: TRBV6-1
d_call: NA
clone_size: NA
cdr3_nt: TGTGCCAGCAGTGAGAGTCGGGGGGGCGTTCAGCCCCAGCATTTT
cdr3_aa: CASSESRGGVQPQHF

j_call: TRBJ1-4
v_call: TRBV28
d_call: NA
clone_size: NA
cdr3_nt: TGTGCCAGCAGCACGAAACCTGGGGAAGCTGAAAAACTGTTTTTT
cdr3_aa: CASSTKPGEAEKLFF

j_call: TRBJ2-5
v_call: TRBV2
d_call: NA
clone_size: NA
cdr3_nt: TGTGCCAGCAGTGGATCGGAAGGAACTCCGGAGACCCAGTACTTC
cdr3_aa: CASSGSEGTPETQYF

j_call: TRBJ1-2
v_call: TRBV5-4
d_call: NA
clone_size: NA
cdr3_nt: TGTGCCAGCAGCCGCTCGAACTATGGCTACACCTTC
cdr3_aa: CASSRSNYGYTF

j_call: TRBJ2-2
v_call: TRBV6-4
d_call: NA
clone_size: few
cdr3_nt: TGTGCCAGCAGTAACACCAACACCGGGGAGCTGTTTTTT
cdr3_aa: CASSNTNTGELFF

j_call: TRBJ1-5
v_call: TRBV5-1
d_call: NA
clone_size: NA
cdr3_nt: TGCGCCAGCAGACAGGGCGACGATCAGCCCCAGCATTTT
cdr3_aa: CASRQGDDQPQHF

j_call: TRBJ2-5
v_call: TRBV19
d_call: TRBD1
clone_size: NA
cdr3_nt: TGTGCCAGTAGTCCCCGGGACAGGCAAGAGACCCAGTACTTC
cdr3_aa: CASSPRDRQETQYF

j_call: TRBJ2-3
v_call: TRBV5-4
d_call: TRBD1
clone_size: NA
cdr3_nt: TGTGCCAGCACCCCATCCGGGACAGTGAACACAGATACGCAGTATTTT
cdr3_aa: CASTPSGTVNTDTQYF

j_call: TRBJ1-2
v_call: TRBV6-5
d_call: NA
clone_size: NA
cdr3_nt: TGTGCCAGCAGTTACTTCGGGGGAATGGGTGGCTACACCTTC
cdr3_aa: CASSYFGGMGGYTF

j_call: TRBJ2-7
v_call: TRBV11-1
d_call: NA
clone_size: NA
cdr3_nt: TGTGCCAGCAGCTCACGGACGGACGGCTACGAGCAGTACTTC
cdr3_aa: CASSSRTDGYEQYF

j_call: TRBJ1-5
v_call: TRBV29-1
d_call: TRBD1
clone_size: NA
cdr3_nt: TGCAGCGTTGGACAGGGGGGGAATCAGCCCCAGCATTTT
cdr3_aa: CSVGQGGNQPQHF

j_call: TRBJ1-1
v_call: TRBV6-5
d_call: NA
clone_size: few
cdr3_nt: TGTGCCAGCAGTTACTCGGCAGGGAGGGGCCCTGAAGCTTTCTTT
cdr3_aa: CASSYSAGRGPEAFF

j_call: TRBJ1-1
v_call: TRBV7-3
d_call: TRBD1
clone_size: NA
cdr3_nt: TGTGCCAGCAGCTCGGGGACAGGATCAACTGAAGCTTTCTTT
cdr3_aa: CASSSGTGSTEAFF

j_call: TRBJ2-2
v_call: TRBV6-6
d_call: NA
clone_size: NA
cdr3_nt: TGTGCCAGCAGGGGGGGGCAGGACACCGGGGAGCTGTTTTTT
cdr3_aa: CASRGGQDTGELFF

j_call: TRBJ1-2
v_call: TRBV29-1
d_call: NA
clone_size: once
cdr3_nt: TGCAGCGCAGCCGGGGAGGCGGTGAATGGCTACACCTTC
cdr3_aa: CSAAGEAVNGYTF

j_call: TRBJ1-1
v_call: TRBV7-9
d_call: NA
clone_size: NA
cdr3_nt: TGTGCCAGCAGCGGCCGTCGATCTGAAGCTTTCTTT
cdr3_aa: CASSGRRSEAFF

j_call: TRBJ2-2
v_call: TRBV6-5
d_call: TRBD2
clone_size: NA
cdr3_nt: TGTGCCAGCAGTTACTCCGGACTAGCATCCTTCGGGGAGCTGTTTTTT
cdr3_aa: CASSYSGLASFGELFF

j_call: TRBJ2-1
v_call: TRBV6-1
d_call: NA
clone_size: NA
cdr3_nt: TGTGCCAGCAGTTTCAGTGTCGGACTTGACAATGAGCAGTTCTTC
cdr3_aa: CASSFSVGLDNEQFF

j_call: TRBJ2-7
v_call: TRBV7-2
d_call: TRBD1
clone_size: NA
cdr3_nt: TGTGCCAGCAGCTTATTGAAGGGGGCAGAGCAGTACTTC
cdr3_aa: CASSLLKGAEQYF

j_call: TRBJ2-7
v_call: TRBV9
d_call: NA
clone_size: NA
cdr3_nt: TGTGCCAGCAGCGTAGGCGGGGAGAGCTCCTACGAGCAGTACTTC
cdr3_aa: CASSVGGESSYEQYF

j_call: TRBJ2-2
v_call: TRBV15
d_call: TRBD2
clone_size: NA
cdr3_nt: TGTGCCACCAGCAGAGTATGGGCGGGAGTCACCGGGGAGCTGTTTTTT
cdr3_aa: CATSRVWAGVTGELFF

j_call: TRBJ2-7
v_call: TRBV6-6
d_call: TRBD1
clone_size: NA
cdr3_nt: TGTGCCAGCAGTGACAGGGCCTACGAGCAGTACTTC
cdr3_aa: CASSDRAYEQYF

j_call: TRBJ2-7
v_call: TRBV27
d_call: NA
clone_size: NA
cdr3_nt: TGTGCCAGCAGTTTATCTCGACCGATCGACGGCTACGAGCAGTACTTC
cdr3_aa: CASSLSRPIDGYEQYF

j_call: TRBJ2-2
v_call: TRBV9
d_call: NA
clone_size: NA
cdr3_nt: TGTGCCAGCAGCGTAGGAGGGGCGGCCGGGGAGCTGTTTTTT
cdr3_aa: CASSVGGAAGELFF

j_call: TRBJ2-3
v_call: TRBV11-3
d_call: NA
clone_size: NA
cdr3_nt: TGTGCCAGCAGCTTAAACGTCGGGGTAGATACGCAGTATTTT
cdr3_aa: CASSLNVGVDTQYF

j_call: TRBJ2-1
v_call: TRBV19
d_call: TRBD1
clone_size: NA
cdr3_nt: TGTGCCAGTAGTATAGATAGGACAGGGTGGGAGCAGTTCTTC
cdr3_aa: CASSIDRTGWEQFF

j_call: TRBJ1-6
v_call: TRBV7-3
d_call: NA
clone_size: NA
cdr3_nt: TGTGCCAGCAGCTTAACAAGGGGTTCACCCCTCCACTTT
cdr3_aa: CASSLTRGSPLHF

j_call: TRBJ1-2
v_call: TRBV6-6
d_call: NA
clone_size: NA
cdr3_nt: TGTGCCAGCAATAAGGGAGGAACAGGGAACTATGGCTACACCTTC
cdr3_aa: CASNKGGTGNYGYTF

j_call: TRBJ1-4
v_call: TRBV6-5
d_call: NA
clone_size: NA
cdr3_nt: TGTGCCAGCAGCCCAGGATTTTCCCGCCAACTGTTTTTT
cdr3_aa: CASSPGFSRQLFF

j_call: TRBJ1-2
v_call: TRBV2
d_call: NA
clone_size: few
cdr3_nt: TGTGCCAGCAGAGCAGGGGCGCAAGAAGAAGGCTACACCTTC
cdr3_aa: CASRAGAQEEGYTF

j_call: TRBJ2-7
v_call: TRBV5-6
d_call: NA
clone_size: NA
cdr3_nt: TGTGCCAGCAGCTTGGGTCAGCAGTCCTCCTACGAGCAGTACTTC
cdr3_aa: CASSLGQQSSYEQYF

j_call: TRBJ1-2
v_call: TRBV28
d_call: NA
clone_size: NA
cdr3_nt: TGTGCCAGCAGTTTTCACATTAACTATGGCTACACCTTC
cdr3_aa: CASSFHINYGYTF

j_call: TRBJ2-3
v_call: TRBV30
d_call: TRBD2
clone_size: NA
cdr3_nt: TGTGCCTGGACGCGGACGAACGGGAGGACAGATACGCAGTATTTT
cdr3_aa: CAWTRTNGRTDTQYF

j_call: TRBJ1-1
v_call: TRBV18
d_call: NA
clone_size: NA
cdr3_nt: TGTGCCAGCTCGGCTACATTGAACACTGAAGCTTTCTTT
cdr3_aa: CASSATLNTEAFF

j_call: TRBJ1-1
v_call: TRBV2
d_call: NA
clone_size: medium-sized
cdr3_nt: TGTGCCAGCAGTGCCGGGGTAATCACTGAAGCTTTCTTT
cdr3_aa: CASSAGVITEAFF

j_call: TRBJ2-4
v_call: TRBV19
d_call: TRBD2
clone_size: NA
cdr3_nt: TGTGCCAGTAGTTTACTAGCGGGAGCTAGCGTCATTCAGTACTTC
cdr3_aa: CASSLLAGASVIQYF

j_call: TRBJ2-1
v_call: TRBV2
d_call: TRBD1
clone_size: NA
cdr3_nt: TGTGCCAGCAGAGGGGGACAGGGGCCCTACAATGAGCAGTTCTTC
cdr3_aa: CASRGGQGPYNEQFF

j_call: TRBJ2-2
v_call: TRBV18
d_call: NA
clone_size: NA
cdr3_nt: TGTGCCAGCTCACCACCGGTGATAAGGGTTAAGACCGGGGAGCTGTTTTTT
cdr3_aa: CASSPPVIRVKTGELFF

j_call: TRBJ2-3
v_call: TRBV15
d_call: TRBD2
clone_size: NA
cdr3_nt: TGTGCCACCAGCAGAGATGGGACTAGCGGGAGAGATACGCAGTATTTT
cdr3_aa: CATSRDGTSGRDTQYF

j_call: TRBJ1-5
v_call: TRBV5-6
d_call: NA
clone_size: NA
cdr3_nt: TGTGCCAGCAGCTTGTTCTGGGGGAGGAATCAGCCCCAGCATTTT
cdr3_aa: CASSLFWGRNQPQHF

j_call: TRBJ2-1
v_call: TRBV1
d_call: NA
clone_size: few
cdr3_nt: TGCACCAGCAGCCCAACGCGGGGTCCTAATGAGCAGTTCTTC
cdr3_aa: CTSSPTRGPNEQFF

j_call: TRBJ2-5
v_call: TRBV7-2
d_call: NA
clone_size: NA
cdr3_nt: TGTGCCAGCAGCCCGGAGCTGGAGACCCAGTACTTC
cdr3_aa: CASSPELETQYF

j_call: TRBJ2-1
v_call: TRBV4-2
d_call: NA
clone_size: NA
cdr3_nt: TGTGCCAGCAGCCAAGATGGGCCTGGGCAGTTCTTC
cdr3_aa: CASSQDGPGQFF

j_call: TRBJ1-2
v_call: TRBV9
d_call: NA
clone_size: NA
cdr3_nt: TGTGCCAGCAGCCGAGACGGGCGGATTGATGAGGGCTACACCTTC
cdr3_aa: CASSRDGRIDEGYTF

j_call: TRBJ1-2
v_call: TRBV18
d_call: TRBD1
clone_size: NA
cdr3_nt: TGTGCCAGCTCGCAAACTATACAGGGGAGGAGGAACTATGGCTACACCTTC
cdr3_aa: CASSQTIQGRRNYGYTF